The next 17 T cell receptor beta chains were all read from a single sample in a study of neurological immune-mediated disorders. MiXCR was run by TCRdb on the 5' RACE reads, yielding one entry per CDR3 protein. Here the sample spans approximately 50,000 distinct CDR3 sequences, 10% being singletons. Sequenced material: PBMCs. These receptors all stem from a man between 65 and 80 years old with HTLV-1-associated myelopathy (HAM/TSP).

This clonotype has ten or more counts. The chain is built from TRBV27 and TRBJ2-7, with 9 bases identical to TRBD2. The V gene's germline CDR1 is MNHEY and CDR2 SMNVEV (reference sequence). This CDR3 has 15 residues. Trimming at V came to 3 bases and at J to 0 bases, leaving 3 bases not matched to a gene. The CDR3, as DNA: TGTGCCAGCAGTTTCGCTAGCGGGGCCTCCTACGAGCAGTACTTC. Protein sequence: CASSFASGASYEQYF.

This clonotype was seen repeatedly, ten times or more. The rearrangement links TRBV29-1 to TRBJ2-5; D gene uncertain. Germline CDR1 is SQVTM and CDR2 is ANQGSEA. The CDR3 contains 14 residues. With 7 bases removed from V and 2 bases from J, the gap between germline ends came to 17 bases. CDR3 protein: CSARLADGQETQYF. Written as DNA, the CDR3 is TGCAGCGCTCGATTGGCAGACGGACAAGAGACCCAGTACTTC.

This clonotype was observed at least ten times. This chain links TRBV10-3 with TRBJ2-7; 13 bases are shared with TRBD2. Trimming at V came to 3 bases and at J to 4 bases, leaving 3 bases not matched to a gene. The CDR3 contains 15 residues. The germline gives CDR1 ENHRY, CDR2 SYGVKD. The CDR3 loop is CAISDRTSGRYEQYF. Here the CDR3 DNA reads TGTGCCATCAGTGATCGGACTAGCGGGAGATACGAGCAGTACTTC.

This clonotype appeared many times. The chain employs TRBV7-8 and TRBJ1-5, with TRBD1 matching over 7 bases. From germline, CDR1 is SGHVS and CDR2 FQNEAQ. The CDR3 is 17 amino acids. The J segment lost 7 bases and the V segment lost 1 base, leaving 13 bases of the junction unmatched. CDR3 amino acids: CASSLGKTGRGSQPQHF. CDR3 nucleotide sequence: TGTGCCAGCAGCTTAGGAAAGACAGGGAGAGGGTCCCAGCCCCAGCATTTT.

The chain recombines TRBV7-9 with TRBJ2-1; the D gene could be TRBD1 or TRBD2 (5 bases each). This CDR3 comprises 17 residues. Trimming pared 2 bases from V and 3 bases from J, leaving 17 bases between. Germline V gives CDR1 SEHNR, CDR2 FQNEAQ (reference sequence). The CDR3 DNA is TGTGCCAGCAGCTTACCCACCGGGACGGAGTACTACAATGAGCAGTTCTTC. As protein: CASSLPTGTEYYNEQFF.

The rearrangement joins TRBV2 to TRBJ1-2; D call uncertain. The CDR3 consists of 15 residues. V was cut by 6 bases and J by 6 bases, with 20 bases left in between. Germline CDR1 SNHLY, CDR2 FYNNEI. The CDR3 spells CASSASQAGIDGYTF. The CDR3 bases are TGTGCCAGCAGCGCCTCCCAGGCGGGTATTGATGGCTACACCTTC.

This clonotype has ten or more counts. CDR3 sequence (DNA): TGTGCCAGCAGCCAAGATAGCGAGGGCACAGATACGCAGTATTTT. Protein sequence: CASSQDSEGTDTQYF. The chain recombines TRBV3-1 with TRBJ2-3; tentatively, D is TRBD2 (5 bases). This CDR3 comprises 15 residues. The ends were cut back, 0 bases at V and 1 base at J, with 8 bases in the middle. Germline V gives CDR1 LGHDT, CDR2 YNNKEL (reference sequence).

Points on this clonotype: The junction departs from germline at one end; a sequencing error may be responsible. The rearrangement uses TRBV20-1 and TRBJ2-1; the D gene is possibly TRBD2 (6 bases). The germline V gene encodes CDR1 DFQATT and CDR2 SNEGSKA (reference sequence). The CDR3 totals 13 residues. The CDR3 DNA follows: TGCAGTACTAGAGTTCGGGAGCCCCATGAGCAGTTCTTC. Protein sequence: CSTRVREPHEQFF.

J is TRBJ2-7 and V is TRBV20-1, with 7 positions matching TRBD1. Looked up from germline, CDR1 is DFQATT and CDR2 is SNEGSKA (reference sequence). Trimming cost V 0 bases and J 5 bases; bases outside gene matches: 10. The CDR3 has 15 residues. The CDR3 is CSARDLNRGRNEQYF. The CDR3 DNA is TGCAGTGCTAGAGATTTAAACAGGGGAAGGAACGAGCAGTACTTC.

This clonotype was seen ten or more times. The gene calls are TRBV7-2 and TRBJ2-7; D unclear. The V and J ends lost 2 bases and 4 bases respectively, with 15 bases between them. The CDR3 has 15 residues. Germline-derived CDR1 and CDR2 are SGHTA and FQGNSA. For the CDR3, the DNA is TGTGCCAGCAGCTTAAGTCAGGTCGGTAGGTACGAGCAGTACTTC. Translated, it gives CASSLSQVGRYEQYF.

V usage is TRBV7-8 and J usage is TRBJ1-5; D gene uncertain. Trimming left V 4 bases short and J 0 bases short, with 13 bases between. This CDR3 comprises 16 residues. Germline values: CDR1 SGHVS, CDR2 FQNEAQ. CDR3 nucleotides: TGTGCCAGCAGCTCTGAGTCCTTTTCTAGCAATCAGCCCCAGCATTTT. Protein sequence: CASSSESFSSNQPQHF.

In its sample, this clonotype was seen many times. This chain joins TRBV29-1 and TRBJ2-7; weak D call: TRBD1 (5 bases). CDR1 is SQVTM and CDR2 is ANQGSEA in the germline V gene. Trimming took 7 bases from V and 4 from J, leaving 11 bases between them. The CDR3 is 11 amino acids. The CDR3 coding sequence is TGCAGCGCCAGGGAAGAATACGAGCAGTACTTC. This encodes CSAREEYEQYF.

This clonotype was recorded at least ten times. This sequence joins TRBV28 and TRBJ2-3; D possibly corresponds to TRBD1 (6 bases). The CDR3 has 16 amino acids. The V gene lost 2 bases and the J gene lost 4 bases, with 16 bases spanning the gap. Germline V gene sequence: CDR1 MDHEN, CDR2 SYDVKM. The CDR3 loop is CASSLRIGRGPDTQYF. CDR3 in DNA: TGTGCCAGCAGTTTAAGGATCGGCAGGGGCCCAGATACGCAGTATTTT.

In this sample, this clonotype turned up many times. This chain links TRBV20-1 with TRBJ2-3; D uncertain. In germline, CDR1 is DFQATT, CDR2 SNEGSKA (reference sequence). The ends were cut back, 3 bases at V and 4 bases at J, with 8 bases in the middle. The CDR3 sequence is 12 residues long. DNA of the CDR3: TGCAGTGCTAGTCATGGGGCAGATACGCAGTATTTT. This translates into CSASHGADTQYF.

This clonotype was detected many times. This chain uses TRBV7-2 with TRBJ2-3, with D unresolved. The CDR3 sequence is 15 residues long. The germline CDR1 and CDR2 sequences are SGHTA and FQGNSA. Trimming took off 3 bases at V and 7 bases at J, with 17 bases between the two ends. CDR3 DNA sequence: TGTGCCAGCAGCTTTGGTCCGGCGGTAAAATATACGCAGTATTTT. It specifies CASSFGPAVKYTQYF.

This clonotype came up many times. The chain recombines TRBV5-1 with TRBJ2-7; D possibly corresponds to TRBD1 (6 bases). The V gene lost 2 bases and the J gene lost 3 bases, with 9 bases spanning the gap. Germline V gene lookup returns CDR1 SGHRS and CDR2 YFSETQ. This CDR3 spans 13 amino acids. The CDR3 nucleotides are TGCGCCAGCAGCTTTGCAGGGGACTACGAGCAGTACTTC. It translates to CASSFAGDYEQYF.

The chain is built from TRBV21-1 and TRBJ1-2. TRBV21-1 is described as a pseudogene. The CDR3 has 16 amino acids. CDR3 region: CASSKGFAGSSDGYTF. DNA for the CDR3: TGTGCCAGCAGCAAAGGATTCGCGGGGAGTTCCGATGGCTACACCTTC.